This TCR beta chain was retrieved from a study of OX40 agonist ivuxolimab in advanced cancers. Study overall: Patients were treated with intravenous ivuxolimab, dosed at 0.01 to 10 mg/kg and infused every 2 weeks. The study, taken as a whole, reports: Dose levels from 0.1 to 3.0 mg/kg saw CD4+ and CD8+ blood T cells expand clonally by week 6. Compared with others, partial responders at 0.1-3.0 mg/kg displayed clonal expansion among the lowest.

The CDR3 runs 14 residues. Germline lookup yields CDR1 MNHEY and CDR2 SVGAGI. The V end was cut by 0 bases, the J end by 4 bases, with 9 bases between. Blood draws occurred at baseline, cycle 4 day 1, and cycle 7 day 1. This clone turned up a few times. Its target is not known. Profiled with immunoSEQ multiplex PCR; TCRdb holds only in-frame clones, not every one. The profile covers roughly 19,000 clones, with around 83% appearing a single time and 11% taken by the ten largest. The source material was CD4+ or CD8+ T cells sorted from blood, sampled in a trial of the OX40 agonist ivuxolimab. The chain joins TRBV6-5 to TRBJ1-1; D gene ambiguous. This sequence was found in an adult with an advanced solid tumor such as melanoma, head and neck, liver or kidney cancer. This CDR3 reads CASSYSSRITEAFF. CDR3 bases: TGTGCCAGCAGTTACTCGTCAAGAATCACTGAAGCTTTCTTT.